The clone carrying this T cell receptor beta chain was picked up many times. The antigen is undetermined. CDR1 and CDR2 from the germline V gene are DFQATT and SNEGSKA (reference sequence). This CDR3 has 14 residues. V was pared by 5 bases and J by 4 bases, with 15 bases between. This record belongs to a study of breast tumors, draining lymph nodes, adjacent tissues. General study results and limits: Data only fit, rather than demonstrated, lymph node origin of most tumor T cells. Luminal-like breast cancer showed significantly higher tumor–nontumor repertoire similarity than basal-like.

MiXCR, applied by TCRdb to the multiplex PCR reads, yields one record per CDR3 protein. The repertoire has fewer than 20,000 distinct CDR3 sequences, over 40% of them found once; the top ten carry about an eighth. This receptor was obtained from a female donor with breast cancer. Some clones in this sample may be carry-over from other donors' samples. Sequencing was performed on tumor-adjacent breast tissue. This chain uses TRBV20-1 with TRBJ2-1; unclear D gene. CDR3 sequence (DNA): TGCAGTGCTTCTCTATCTCTGGGGTACAATGAGCAGTTCTTC. Its protein product is CSASLSLGYNEQFF.